What follows describes a single TCR beta chain. Its target is unknown. CDR1 and CDR2 from the germline V gene are MNHEY and SVGAGI. Trimming took 4 bases from V and 1 from J, leaving 11 bases between them. CDR3 length equals 15 residues. The repertoire was sequenced with immunoSEQ multiplex PCR; TCRdb's copy has only in-frame clones and lacks some. In the table there are 60,000 to 80,000 clones, approximately 82% of which are singletons. This entry belongs to a study of OX40 agonist ivuxolimab in advanced cancers. Study-wide results and limits: Among patients with partial responses at 0.1-3.0 mg/kg, clonal expansion was among the lowest. Several nonresponders also turned out to have low normalized T-cell clonal expansion.

Samples were taken at baseline and on day 1 of cycles 4 and 7. The receptor was derived from an adult with an advanced solid tumor such as melanoma, head and neck, liver or kidney cancer. The V call is TRBV6-5, the J call TRBJ2-1; D is undetermined. Sequenced here: CD4+ or CD8+ T cells sorted from blood, sampled in a trial of the OX40 agonist ivuxolimab. This chain's CDR3 is CASSSLTASYNEQFF. CDR3 nucleotide sequence: TGTGCCAGCAGTTCCCTGACGGCTTCCTACAATGAGCAGTTCTTC.